This is a list of T cell receptor beta chains from one sample in a study of blood T cell repertoires in COVID-19. The repertoire was sequenced with immunoSEQ multiplex PCR; TCRdb's copy has only in-frame clones and lacks some. The sample holds tens of thousands of clones, 74% seen once. Sequenced: peripheral blood. These TCRs come from an elderly woman with acute or convalescent COVID-19. Each CDR3 is given with its conserved first and last residue. Fields, in order: J gene, V gene, CDR3 protein.

J: TRBJ2-7; V: TRBV7-2; CDR3: CASSLTLAGRAYEQYF
J: TRBJ1-2; V: TRBV4-2; CDR3: CASSQVGQGDYGYTF
J: TRBJ1-1; V: TRBV10-3; CDR3: CAITGQGDTEAFF
J: TRBJ2-4; V: TRBV7-9; CDR3: CATDPPGWTGVAIQYF
J: TRBJ1-6; V: TRBV6-6; CDR3: CASSRSGRGSYNSPLHF
J: TRBJ2-3; V: TRBV24-1; CDR3: CATAQPGLKGADTQYF
J: TRBJ2-5; V: TRBV5-1; CDR3: CASRGGSVETQYF
J: TRBJ2-3; V: TRBV9; CDR3: CASSGRIGLLTDTQYF
J: TRBJ2-5; V: TRBV30; CDR3: CAWSGTSGIIPETQYF
J: TRBJ2-2; V: TRBV7-2; CDR3: CASSLERLAGVAGELFF
J: TRBJ1-2; V: TRBV5-1; CDR3: CASSLEARGTDGYTF
J: TRBJ1-5; V: TRBV6-2/TRBV6-3; CDR3: CASSTSRQGGNQPQHF
J: TRBJ2-1; V: TRBV10-3; CDR3: CAISDLVAGRDNEQFF
J: TRBJ1-2; V: TRBV2; CDR3: CASREIANYGYTF
J: TRBJ2-2; V: TRBV4-1; CDR3: CASSQGGFTGELFF